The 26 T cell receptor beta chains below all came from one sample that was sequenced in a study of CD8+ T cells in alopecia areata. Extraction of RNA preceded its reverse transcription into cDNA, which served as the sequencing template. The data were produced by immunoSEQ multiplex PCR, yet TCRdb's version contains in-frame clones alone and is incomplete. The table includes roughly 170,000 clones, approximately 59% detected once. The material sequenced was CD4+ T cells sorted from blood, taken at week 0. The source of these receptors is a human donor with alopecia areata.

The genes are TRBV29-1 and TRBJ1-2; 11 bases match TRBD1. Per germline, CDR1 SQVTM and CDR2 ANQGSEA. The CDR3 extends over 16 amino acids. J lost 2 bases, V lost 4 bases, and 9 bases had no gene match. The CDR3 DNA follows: TGCAGCGTTGTAGGCGGGACAGGGGGGACCAACTATGGCTACACCTTC. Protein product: CSVVGGTGGTNYGYTF. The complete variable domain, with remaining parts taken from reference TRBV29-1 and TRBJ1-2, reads SAVISQKPSRDICQRGTSLTIQCQVDSQVTMMFWYRQQPGQSLTLIATANQGSEATYESGFVIDKFPISRPNLTFSTLTVSNMSPEDSSIYLCSVVGGTGGTNYGYTFGSGTRLTVV.

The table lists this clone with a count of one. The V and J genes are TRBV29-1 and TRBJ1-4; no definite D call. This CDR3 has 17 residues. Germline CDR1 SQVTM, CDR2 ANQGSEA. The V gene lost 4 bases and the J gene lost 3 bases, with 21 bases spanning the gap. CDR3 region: CSVGVRRELSANEKLFF. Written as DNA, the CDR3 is TGCAGCGTTGGGGTTCGGCGGGAACTTAGTGCTAATGAAAAACTGTTTTTT.

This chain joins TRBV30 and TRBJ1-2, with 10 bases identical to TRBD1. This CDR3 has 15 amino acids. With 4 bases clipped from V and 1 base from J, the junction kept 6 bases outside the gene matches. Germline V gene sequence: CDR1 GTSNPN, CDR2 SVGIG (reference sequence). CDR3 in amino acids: CAWMGDRGFNYGYTF. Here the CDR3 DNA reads TGTGCCTGGATGGGGGACAGGGGATTTAACTATGGCTACACCTTC.

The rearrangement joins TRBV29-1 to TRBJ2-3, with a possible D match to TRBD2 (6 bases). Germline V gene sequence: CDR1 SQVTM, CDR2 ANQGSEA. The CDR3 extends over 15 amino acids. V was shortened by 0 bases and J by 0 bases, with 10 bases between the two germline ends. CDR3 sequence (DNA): TGCAGCGTTGAAGATCGGGGGTCGAGCACAGATACGCAGTATTTT. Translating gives CSVEDRGSSTDTQYF.

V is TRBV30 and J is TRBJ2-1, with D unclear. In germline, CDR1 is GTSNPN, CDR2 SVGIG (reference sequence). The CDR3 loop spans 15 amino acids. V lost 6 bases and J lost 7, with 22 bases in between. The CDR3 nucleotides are TGTGCCTGTAGGGCCCAAAGCTATGGTGCTAATGAGCAGTTCTTC. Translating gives CACRAQSYGANEQFF.

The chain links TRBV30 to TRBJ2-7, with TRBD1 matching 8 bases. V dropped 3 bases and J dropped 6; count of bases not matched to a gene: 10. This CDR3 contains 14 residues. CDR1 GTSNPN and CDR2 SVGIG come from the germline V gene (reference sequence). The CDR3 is CAWRTTGETAEQYF. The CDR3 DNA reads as TGTGCCTGGAGGACGACAGGGGAAACGGCCGAGCAGTACTTC.

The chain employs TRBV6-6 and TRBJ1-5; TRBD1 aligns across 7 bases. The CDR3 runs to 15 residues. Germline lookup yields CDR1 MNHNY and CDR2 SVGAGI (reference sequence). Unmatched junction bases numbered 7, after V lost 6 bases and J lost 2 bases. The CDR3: CASSRQGGGNQPQHF. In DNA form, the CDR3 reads TGTGCCAGCAGCCGACAGGGCGGGGGCAATCAGCCCCAGCATTTT.

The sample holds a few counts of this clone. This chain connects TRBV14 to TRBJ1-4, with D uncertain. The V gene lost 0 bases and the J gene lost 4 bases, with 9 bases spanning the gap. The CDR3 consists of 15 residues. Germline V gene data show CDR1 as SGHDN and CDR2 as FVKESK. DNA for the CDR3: TGTGCCAGCAGCCAAGACGGCAGCCATAATGAAAAACTGTTTTTT. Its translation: CASSQDGSHNEKLFF.

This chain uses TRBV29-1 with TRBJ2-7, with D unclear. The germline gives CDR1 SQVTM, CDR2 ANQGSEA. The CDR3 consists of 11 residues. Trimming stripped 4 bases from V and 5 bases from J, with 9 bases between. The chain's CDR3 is CSVVMFHEQYF. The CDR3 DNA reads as TGCAGCGTTGTGATGTTCCACGAGCAGTACTTC.

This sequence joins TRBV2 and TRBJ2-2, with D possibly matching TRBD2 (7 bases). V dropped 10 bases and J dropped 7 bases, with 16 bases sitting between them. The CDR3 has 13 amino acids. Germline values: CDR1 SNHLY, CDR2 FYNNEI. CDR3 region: CANRAGAVGELFF. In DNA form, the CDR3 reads TGTGCCAACCGTGCGGGGGCGGTCGGGGAGCTGTTTTTT.

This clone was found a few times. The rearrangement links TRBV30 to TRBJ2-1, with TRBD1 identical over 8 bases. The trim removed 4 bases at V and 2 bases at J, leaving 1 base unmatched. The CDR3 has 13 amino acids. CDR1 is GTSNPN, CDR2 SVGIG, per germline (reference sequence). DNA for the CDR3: TGTGCCTGGACGGGACAGGCCTACAATGAGCAGTTCTTC. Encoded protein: CAWTGQAYNEQFF.

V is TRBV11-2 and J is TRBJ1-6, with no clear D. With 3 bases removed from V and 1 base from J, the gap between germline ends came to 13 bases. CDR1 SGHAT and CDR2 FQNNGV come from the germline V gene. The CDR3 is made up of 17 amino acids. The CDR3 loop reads CASSFSGQASYNSPLHF. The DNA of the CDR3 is TGTGCCAGCAGCTTCTCAGGTCAAGCGTCCTATAATTCACCCCTCCACTTT.

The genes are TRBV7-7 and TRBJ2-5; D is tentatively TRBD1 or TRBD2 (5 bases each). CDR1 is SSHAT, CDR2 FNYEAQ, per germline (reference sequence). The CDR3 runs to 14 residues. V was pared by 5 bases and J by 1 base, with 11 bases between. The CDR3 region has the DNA TGTGCCAGCAGCCCCGGGACGACCCAAGAGACCCAGTACTTC. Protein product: CASSPGTTQETQYF.

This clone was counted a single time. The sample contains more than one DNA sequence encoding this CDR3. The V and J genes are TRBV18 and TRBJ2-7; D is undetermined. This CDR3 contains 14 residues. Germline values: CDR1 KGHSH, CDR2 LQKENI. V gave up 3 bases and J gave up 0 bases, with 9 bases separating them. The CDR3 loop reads CASSPGRSSYEQYF. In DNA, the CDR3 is TGTGCCAGCTCACCGGGAAGAAGCTCCTACGAGCAGTACTTC.

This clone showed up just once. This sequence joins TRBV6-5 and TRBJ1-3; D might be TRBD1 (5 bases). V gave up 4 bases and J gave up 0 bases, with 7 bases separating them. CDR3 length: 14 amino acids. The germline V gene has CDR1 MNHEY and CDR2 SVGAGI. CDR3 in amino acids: CASSWQGSGNTIYF. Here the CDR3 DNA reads TGTGCCAGCAGTTGGCAGGGCTCTGGAAACACCATATATTTT.

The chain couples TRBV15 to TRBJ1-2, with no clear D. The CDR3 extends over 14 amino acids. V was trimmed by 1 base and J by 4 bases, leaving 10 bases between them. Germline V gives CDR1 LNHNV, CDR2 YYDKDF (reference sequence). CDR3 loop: CATSRGVGTYGYTF. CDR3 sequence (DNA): TGTGCCACCAGCAGAGGCGTCGGTACCTATGGCTACACCTTC.

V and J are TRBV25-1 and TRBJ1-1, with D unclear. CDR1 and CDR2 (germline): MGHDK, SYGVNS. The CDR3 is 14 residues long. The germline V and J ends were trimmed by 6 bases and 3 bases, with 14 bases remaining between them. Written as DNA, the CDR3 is TGTGCCAGCAGGTTCGGGTCGGGTCACACTGAAGCTTTCTTT. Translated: CASRFGSGHTEAFF.

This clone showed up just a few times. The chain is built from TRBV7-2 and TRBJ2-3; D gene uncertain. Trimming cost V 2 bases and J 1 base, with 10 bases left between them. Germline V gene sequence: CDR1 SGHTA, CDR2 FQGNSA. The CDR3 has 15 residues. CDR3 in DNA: TGTGCCAGCAGCTTATTAGCTTCTGGCACAGATACGCAGTATTTT. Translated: CASSLLASGTDTQYF. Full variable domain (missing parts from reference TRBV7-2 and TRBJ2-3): GAGVSQSPSNKVTEKGKDVELRCDPISGHTALYWYRQSLGQGLEFLIYFQGNSAPDKSGLPSDRFSAERTGGSVSTLTIQRTQQEDSAVYLCASSLLASGTDTQYFGPGTRLTVL.

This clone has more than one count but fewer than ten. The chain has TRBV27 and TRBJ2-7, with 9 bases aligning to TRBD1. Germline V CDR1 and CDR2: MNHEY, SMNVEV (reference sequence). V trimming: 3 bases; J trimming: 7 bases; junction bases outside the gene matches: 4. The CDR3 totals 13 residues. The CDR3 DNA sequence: TGTGCCAGCAGTTTTGAGGGACAGGGAGAGCAGTACTTC. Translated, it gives CASSFEGQGEQYF.

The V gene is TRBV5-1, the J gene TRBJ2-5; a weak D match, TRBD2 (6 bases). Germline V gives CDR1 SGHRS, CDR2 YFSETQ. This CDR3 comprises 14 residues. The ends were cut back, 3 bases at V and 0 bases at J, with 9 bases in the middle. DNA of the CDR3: TGCGCCAGCAGCTCCAGCGGGTACCAAGAGACCCAGTACTTC. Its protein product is CASSSSGYQETQYF.

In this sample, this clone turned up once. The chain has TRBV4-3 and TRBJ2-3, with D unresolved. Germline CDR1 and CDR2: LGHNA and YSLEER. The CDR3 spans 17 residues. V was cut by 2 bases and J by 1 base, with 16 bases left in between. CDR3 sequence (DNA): TGCGCCAGCAGCCAAATGACGTCCAGTATTGGCACAGATACGCAGTATTTT. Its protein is CASSQMTSSIGTDTQYF.

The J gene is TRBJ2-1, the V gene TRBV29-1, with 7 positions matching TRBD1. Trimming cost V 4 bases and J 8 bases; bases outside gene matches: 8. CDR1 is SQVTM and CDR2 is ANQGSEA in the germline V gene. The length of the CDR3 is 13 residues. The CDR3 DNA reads TGCAGCGTTGTCGGCAGGGGGTACGATGAGCAGTTCTTC. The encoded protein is CSVVGRGYDEQFF.

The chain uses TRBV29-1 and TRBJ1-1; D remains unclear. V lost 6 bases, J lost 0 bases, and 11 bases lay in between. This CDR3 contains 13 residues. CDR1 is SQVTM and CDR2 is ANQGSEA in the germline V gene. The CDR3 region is CSVLGLMNTEAFF. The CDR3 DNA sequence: TGCAGCGTCCTTGGACTGATGAACACTGAAGCTTTCTTT.

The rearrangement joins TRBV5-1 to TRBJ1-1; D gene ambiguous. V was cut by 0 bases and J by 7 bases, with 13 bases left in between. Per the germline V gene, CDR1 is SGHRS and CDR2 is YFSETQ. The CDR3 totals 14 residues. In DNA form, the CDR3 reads TGCGCCAGCAGCTTGGAGATTGGGCGGAGTGAAGCTTTCTTT. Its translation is CASSLEIGRSEAFF.

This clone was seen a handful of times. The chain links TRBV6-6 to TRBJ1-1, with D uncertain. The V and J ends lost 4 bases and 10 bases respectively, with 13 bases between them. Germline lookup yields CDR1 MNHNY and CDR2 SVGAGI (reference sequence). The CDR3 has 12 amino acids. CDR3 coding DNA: TGTGCCAGCAGTTCCAAGGCTACACGAGCTTTCTTT. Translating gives CASSSKATRAFF.

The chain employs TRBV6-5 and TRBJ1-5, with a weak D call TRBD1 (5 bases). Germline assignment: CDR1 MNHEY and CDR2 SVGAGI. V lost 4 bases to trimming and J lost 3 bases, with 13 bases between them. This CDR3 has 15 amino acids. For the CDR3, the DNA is TGTGCCAGCAGTTCACTACAGGTCCCCAATCAGCCCCAGCATTTT. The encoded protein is CASSSLQVPNQPQHF.